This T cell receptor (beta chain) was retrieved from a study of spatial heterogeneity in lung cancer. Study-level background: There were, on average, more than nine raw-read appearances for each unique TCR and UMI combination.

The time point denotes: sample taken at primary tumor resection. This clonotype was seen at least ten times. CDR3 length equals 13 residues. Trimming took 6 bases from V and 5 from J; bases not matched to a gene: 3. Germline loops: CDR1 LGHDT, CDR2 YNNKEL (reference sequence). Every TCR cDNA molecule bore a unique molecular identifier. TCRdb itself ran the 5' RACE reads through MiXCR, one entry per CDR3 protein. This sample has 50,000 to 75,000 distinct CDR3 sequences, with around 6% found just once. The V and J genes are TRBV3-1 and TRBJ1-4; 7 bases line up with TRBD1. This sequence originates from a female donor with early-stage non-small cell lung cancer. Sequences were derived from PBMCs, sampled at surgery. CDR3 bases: TGTGCCAGCAGGGGACAGCCAAATGAAAAACTGTTTTTT. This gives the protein CASRGQPNEKLFF.